These 20 T cell receptor beta chains share one sample of origin, sequenced in a study of blood T cell repertoires in COVID-19. Data came from immunoSEQ multiplex PCR; TCRdb stores just in-frame clones and leaves some out. This table has about 94,000 clones, about 80% appearing once. Material for sequencing was peripheral blood. All receptors derive from a man aged 60 to 75 with acute or convalescent COVID-19.

This clone appeared a few times. V is TRBV30 and J is TRBJ2-7; weak D call: TRBD2 (5 bases). CDR1 is GTSNPN and CDR2 is SVGIG in the germline V gene (reference sequence). V dropped 2 bases and J dropped 4 bases, with 12 bases sitting between them. CDR3 length: 13 amino acids. The CDR3 reads CAWSIPRGYEQYF. In DNA form, the CDR3 reads TGTGCCTGGAGTATCCCGAGAGGGTACGAGCAGTACTTC.

The chain combines TRBV2 with TRBJ1-3; 7 bases map to TRBD1. The CDR3 covers 15 residues. V shed 7 bases, J shed 0 bases, and the junction held 6 bases outside the gene matches. Germline CDR1 SNHLY, CDR2 FYNNEI. The CDR3 DNA follows: TGTGCCAGCACTCGGGACAGCGGCTCTGGAAACACCATATATTTT. Protein sequence: CASTRDSGSGNTIYF.

The rearrangement links TRBV6-5 to TRBJ1-2; 8 bases are shared with TRBD1. The V segment lost 7 bases and the J segment 6 bases; nucleotides outside the gene matches: 7. This CDR3 has 13 amino acids. Germline CDR1 and CDR2: MNHEY and SVGAGI. DNA of the CDR3: TGTGCCAGCACCTCCGGACAGGGAGATGGCTACACCTTC. Its protein product is CASTSGQGDGYTF.

The chain carries TRBV10-3 and TRBJ1-1; no clear D gene. V lost 9 bases, J lost 1 base, and 15 bases lay in between. Germline V CDR1 and CDR2: ENHRY, SYGVKD. The CDR3 sequence is 14 residues long. In DNA, the CDR3 is TGTGCCATTAAAGCAGGCCCGAGGAACACTGAAGCTTTCTTT. As protein: CAIKAGPRNTEAFF.

This clone was seen only once. The chain is built from TRBV12-3 or TRBV12-4 and TRBJ2-7; D gene unclear. The length of the CDR3 is 13 residues. Trimming took 2 bases from V and 7 from J, leaving 12 bases between them. CDR3 sequence: CASSLTGNYEQYF. For the CDR3, the DNA is TGTGCCAGCAGTTTAACTGGAAACTATGAGCAGTACTTC.

The chain has TRBV6-5 and TRBJ1-1, with TRBD1 identical over 8 bases. The CDR3 is 13 amino acids. Germline V gives CDR1 MNHEY, CDR2 SVGAGI. The V segment lost 6 bases and the J segment 10 bases; nucleotides outside the gene matches: 10. The CDR3 protein is CASRETGEGRAFF. As DNA, the CDR3 is TGTGCCAGCAGAGAGACAGGGGAGGGAAGAGCTTTCTTT.

This rearrangement joins TRBV7-9 to TRBJ1-2; 9 bases map to TRBD1. V trimming: 1 base; J trimming: 7 bases; junction bases outside the gene matches: 7. Germline V gives CDR1 SEHNR, CDR2 FQNEAQ (reference sequence). The CDR3 consists of 15 residues. In DNA form, the CDR3 reads TGTGCCAGCAGCTTAGGGGACAGGGAGTTTTTTGGCTACACCTTC. Translated, it gives CASSLGDREFFGYTF.

The rearrangement joins TRBV7-3 to TRBJ2-7; D is unresolved. V lost 2 bases, J lost 4 bases, and 18 bases lay in between. This CDR3 has 16 residues. CDR1 is SGHTA, CDR2 FQGTGA, per germline. The CDR3 sequence: CASSLGSRNTDYEQYF. CDR3 sequence (DNA): TGTGCCAGCAGCTTAGGGTCCAGAAACACAGATTACGAGCAGTACTTC.

The rearrangement links TRBV2 to TRBJ1-6; TRBD1 agrees at 7 bases. Germline loops: CDR1 SNHLY, CDR2 FYNNEI. V lost 4 bases, J lost 7 bases, and 7 bases stayed unmatched. This CDR3 is 15 amino acids long. The CDR3 loop is CASSAMGQQNSPLHF. CDR3 sequence (DNA): TGTGCCAGCAGTGCAATGGGACAGCAAAATTCACCCCTCCACTTT.

About this clone itself: At one end, the junction sequence differs from germline, possibly due to a read error. The chain uses TRBV19 and TRBJ1-4; D ambiguous. Germline V CDR1 and CDR2: LNHDA, SQIVND (reference sequence). This CDR3 is 15 amino acids long. CDR3 protein: CASSVRWPTNEKLFF. As DNA, the CDR3 is TGTGCCAGTAGTGTTCGATGGCCAACGAATGAAAAACTGTTTTTT.

The rearrangement joins TRBV4-1 to TRBJ1-5; D unclear. The CDR3 loop spans 16 amino acids. Germline loops: CDR1 MGHRA, CDR2 YSYEKL. Trimming pared 0 bases from V and 2 bases from J, leaving 11 bases between. The CDR3: CASSQDPGSGNQPQHF. CDR3 DNA sequence: TGCGCCAGCAGCCAAGATCCGGGTTCGGGCAATCAGCCCCAGCATTTT.

The chain recombines TRBV24-1 with TRBJ2-5; 8 bases align to TRBD1. After removal of 4 bases from V and 4 bases from J, the junction contained 7 bases not matched to a gene. CDR1 is KGHDR, CDR2 SFDVKD, per germline. The CDR3 covers 15 residues. For the CDR3, the DNA is TGTGCCACCAGTGACTCCCAGGGGGCGGGAGAGACCCAGTACTTC. Translated: CATSDSQGAGETQYF.

The V gene is TRBV2, the J gene TRBJ1-5, with 7 positions matching TRBD1. This CDR3 has 16 residues. Germline lookup yields CDR1 SNHLY and CDR2 FYNNEI. Unmatched junction bases numbered 5, after V lost 3 bases and J lost 0 bases. The CDR3 coding sequence is TGTGCCAGCAGTGAGGGACAGACCTATAGCAATCAGCCCCAGCATTTT. It yields the protein CASSEGQTYSNQPQHF.

This clone was picked up a small number of times. V usage is TRBV6-4 and J usage is TRBJ1-6, with D uncertain. This CDR3 comprises 13 residues. V was shortened by 8 bases and J by 5 bases, with 10 bases between the two germline ends. Looked up from germline, CDR1 is MRHNA and CDR2 is SNTAGT. The CDR3 protein is CASQATDNSPLHF. In DNA form, the CDR3 reads TGTGCCAGCCAGGCGACGGATAATTCACCCCTCCACTTT.

J is TRBJ2-1 and V is TRBV6-5; possible D gene TRBD1, 6 bases. Trimming removed 6 bases from V and 2 bases from J, with 8 bases in between. The CDR3 loop spans 13 amino acids. CDR1 and CDR2 from the germline V gene are MNHEY and SVGAGI. The CDR3 region is CASRDSPYNEQFF. CDR3 sequence (DNA): TGTGCCAGCAGGGACAGCCCCTACAATGAGCAGTTCTTC.

The rearrangement joins TRBV6-7 to TRBJ2-3; 10 bases agree with TRBD2. TRBV6-7 is an ORF; its function is uncertain. V was clipped by 0 bases and J by 4 bases; unmatched bases: 10. This CDR3 is 18 amino acids long. CDR3 sequence (DNA): TGTGCCAGCAGTTACTCGATCGAGGCTAGCGGGGGTTCAGATACGCAGTATTTT. As protein: CASSYSIEASGGSDTQYF.

J is TRBJ2-1 and V is TRBV30; 13 bases agree with TRBD2. The germline gives CDR1 GTSNPN, CDR2 SVGIG (reference sequence). This CDR3 region has 15 residues. The V and J ends lost 2 bases and 5 bases, in that order; junction bases with no gene match: 3. The CDR3 protein is CAWSIGTSGNNEQFF. CDR3 coding DNA: TGTGCCTGGAGTATTGGGACTAGCGGGAACAATGAGCAGTTCTTC.

The chain couples TRBV28 to TRBJ2-7, with 11 bases that match TRBD1. CDR1 and CDR2 from the germline V gene are MDHEN and SYDVKM. The ends lost 7 bases at V and 5 bases at J; junction bases unmatched: 10. The CDR3 loop spans 15 amino acids. CDR3 sequence reads: CASTTVGTGGNEQYF. The CDR3 DNA reads as TGTGCCAGCACAACGGTCGGGACAGGGGGGAACGAGCAGTACTTC.

This clone has just a few counts. In DNA, the CDR3 is TGTGCCAGCAGGGAGGGACAGGGGGCGAATTCACCCCTCCACTTT. Encoded protein: CASREGQGANSPLHF. This chain links TRBV6-5 with TRBJ1-6; 12 nucleotides agree with TRBD1. The CDR3 loop spans 15 amino acids. CDR1 is MNHEY and CDR2 is SVGAGI in the germline V gene. With 6 bases clipped from V and 7 bases from J, the junction kept 4 bases outside the gene matches.

This rearrangement joins TRBV29-1 to TRBJ2-2; 11 positions match TRBD1. Germline V gene data show CDR1 as SQVTM and CDR2 as ANQGSEA. This CDR3 has 16 amino acids. The J segment lost 1 base and the V segment lost 6 bases, leaving 7 bases of the junction unmatched. CDR3 in DNA: TGCAGCGTGCACGGACAGGGGGCGTGGAACACCGGGGAGCTGTTTTTT. This translates into CSVHGQGAWNTGELFF.